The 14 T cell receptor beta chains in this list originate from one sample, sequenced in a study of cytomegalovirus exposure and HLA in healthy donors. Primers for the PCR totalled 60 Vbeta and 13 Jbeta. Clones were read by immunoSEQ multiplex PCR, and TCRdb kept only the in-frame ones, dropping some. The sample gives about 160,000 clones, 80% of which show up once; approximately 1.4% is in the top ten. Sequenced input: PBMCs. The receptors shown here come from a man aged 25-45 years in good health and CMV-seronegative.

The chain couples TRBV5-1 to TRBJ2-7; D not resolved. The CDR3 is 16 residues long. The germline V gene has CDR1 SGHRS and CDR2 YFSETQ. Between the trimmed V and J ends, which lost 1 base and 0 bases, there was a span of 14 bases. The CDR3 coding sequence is TGCGCCAGCAGCTTGACGAGTTCCCCTAGCTCCTACGAGCAGTACTTC. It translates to CASSLTSSPSSYEQYF.

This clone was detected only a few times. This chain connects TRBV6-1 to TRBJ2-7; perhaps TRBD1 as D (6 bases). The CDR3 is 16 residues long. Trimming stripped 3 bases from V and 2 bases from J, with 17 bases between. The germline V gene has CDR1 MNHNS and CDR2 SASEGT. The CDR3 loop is CASSENAGDLPYEQYF. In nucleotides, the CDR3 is TGTGCCAGCAGTGAGAATGCAGGGGACCTCCCCTACGAGCAGTACTTC.

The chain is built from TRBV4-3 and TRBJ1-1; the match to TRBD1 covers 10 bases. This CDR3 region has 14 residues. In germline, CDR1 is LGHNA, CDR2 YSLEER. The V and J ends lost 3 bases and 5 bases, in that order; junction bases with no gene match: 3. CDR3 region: CASSHGQGETEAFF. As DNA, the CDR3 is TGCGCCAGCAGCCACGGACAGGGGGAAACTGAAGCTTTCTTT.

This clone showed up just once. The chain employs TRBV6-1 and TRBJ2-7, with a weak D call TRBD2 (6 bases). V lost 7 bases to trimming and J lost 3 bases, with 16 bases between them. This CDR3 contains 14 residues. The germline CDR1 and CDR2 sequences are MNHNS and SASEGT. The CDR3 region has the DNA TGTGCCAGCATATTAGGGAGGACCAACTACGAGCAGTACTTC. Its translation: CASILGRTNYEQYF.

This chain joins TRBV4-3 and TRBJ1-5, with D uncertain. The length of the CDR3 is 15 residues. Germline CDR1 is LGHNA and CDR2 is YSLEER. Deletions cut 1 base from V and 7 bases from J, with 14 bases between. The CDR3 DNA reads TGCGCCAGCAGCCAAGGCTCAGGTCGTGGGCAGCCCCAGCATTTT. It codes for CASSQGSGRGQPQHF.

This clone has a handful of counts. CDR3 sequence (DNA): TGCGCCAGCAGCGCGTTCGGGTACGAGCAGTACTTC. Its protein product is CASSAFGYEQYF. This chain uses TRBV5-1 with TRBJ2-7, with unresolved D. Germline V lookup: CDR1 SGHRS, CDR2 YFSETQ. The CDR3 extends over 12 amino acids. V dropped 4 bases and J dropped 4 bases, with 9 bases sitting between them.

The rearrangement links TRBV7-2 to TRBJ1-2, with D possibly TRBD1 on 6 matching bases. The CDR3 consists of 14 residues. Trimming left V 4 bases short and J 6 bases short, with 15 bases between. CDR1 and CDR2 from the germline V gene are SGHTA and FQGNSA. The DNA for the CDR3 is TGTGCCAGCAGCTCGCTTGGGGGGGCGGATGGCTACACCTTC. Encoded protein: CASSSLGGADGYTF.

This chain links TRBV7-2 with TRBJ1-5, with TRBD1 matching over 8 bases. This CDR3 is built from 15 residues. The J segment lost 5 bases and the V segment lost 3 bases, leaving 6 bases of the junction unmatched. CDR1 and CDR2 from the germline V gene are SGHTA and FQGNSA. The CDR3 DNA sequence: TGTGCCAGCAGCTTCCACAGGGGGGTCGATCAGCCCCAGCATTTT. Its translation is CASSFHRGVDQPQHF.

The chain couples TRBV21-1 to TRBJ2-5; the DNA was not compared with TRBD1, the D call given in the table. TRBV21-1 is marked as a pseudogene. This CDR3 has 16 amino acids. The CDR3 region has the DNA TGTGCCAGCATTAGTTTGGCACAGGGGGACGCGGAGACCCAGTACTTC. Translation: CASISLAQGDAETQYF.

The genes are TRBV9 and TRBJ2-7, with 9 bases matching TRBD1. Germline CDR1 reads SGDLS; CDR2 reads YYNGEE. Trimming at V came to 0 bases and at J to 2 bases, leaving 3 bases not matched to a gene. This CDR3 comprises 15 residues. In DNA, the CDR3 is TGTGCCAGCAGCGTAGCACAGGGGGCTCCCTACGAGCAGTACTTC. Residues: CASSVAQGAPYEQYF.

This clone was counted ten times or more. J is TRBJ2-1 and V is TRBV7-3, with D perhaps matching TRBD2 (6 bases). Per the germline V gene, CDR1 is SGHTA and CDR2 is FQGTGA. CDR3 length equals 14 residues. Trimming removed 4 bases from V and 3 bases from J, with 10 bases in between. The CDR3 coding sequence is TGTGCCAGCAGCTCAAACGGGGGCTACAATGAGCAGTTCTTC. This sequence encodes CASSSNGGYNEQFF.

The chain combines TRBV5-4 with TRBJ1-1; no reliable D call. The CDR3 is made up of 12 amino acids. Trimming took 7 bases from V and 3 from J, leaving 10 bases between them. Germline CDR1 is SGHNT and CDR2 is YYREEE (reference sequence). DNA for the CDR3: TGTGCCAGCCGGCGTGCGGACACTGAAGCTTTCTTT. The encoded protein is CASRRADTEAFF.

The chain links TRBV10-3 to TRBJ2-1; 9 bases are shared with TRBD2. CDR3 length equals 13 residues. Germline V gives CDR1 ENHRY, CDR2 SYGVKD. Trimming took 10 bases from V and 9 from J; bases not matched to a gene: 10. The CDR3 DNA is TGTGCCACCGAGGCGGGGGGGGTCGGTGAGCAGTTCTTC. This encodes CATEAGGVGEQFF.

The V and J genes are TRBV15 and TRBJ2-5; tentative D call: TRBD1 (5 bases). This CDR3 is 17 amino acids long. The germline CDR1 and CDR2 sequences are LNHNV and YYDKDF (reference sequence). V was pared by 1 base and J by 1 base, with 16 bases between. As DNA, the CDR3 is TGTGCCACCAGCAGAGGTGGGGCGAACTGGGGCCAAGAGACCCAGTACTTC. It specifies CATSRGGANWGQETQYF. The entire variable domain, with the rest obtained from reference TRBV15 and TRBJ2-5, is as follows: DAMVIQNPRYQVTQFGKPVTLSCSQTLNHNVMYWYQQKSSQAPKLLFHYYDKDFNNEADTPDNFQSRRPNTSFCFLDIRSPGLGDTAMYLCATSRGGANWGQETQYFGPGTRLLVL.